A single T cell receptor (beta chain) is shown here with its context. The antigen remains unidentified. These data come from a study of CXCR3-negative and CXCR3-positive naive CD8 T cells. Study-wide points: CXCR3-positive naive cells carried more hydrophobic TRB CDR3s than CXCR3-negative naive cells did.

5' RACE with UMI labels generated the TRB cDNA libraries. TCRdb reprocessed the 5' RACE reads and stores each CDR3 protein as one record, lacking DNA. The clone table shows approximately 48,000 distinct CDR3 sequences, with the ten largest holding around 0.51%. CDR3 length equals 16 residues. CDR1 is DFQATT, CDR2 SNEGSKA, per germline (reference sequence). The chain carries TRBV20-1 and TRBJ2-1; TCRdb lists TRBD2, though no DNA is available to test this call. This sequence originates from a human donor in good health. Some clones in this sample may be carry-over from other donors' samples. Input material: naive CXCR3+ CD8+ T cells from blood. Stated subset: CD45RO-CCR7+CD27+CD95- naive CD8+ T cells expressing CXCR3 (TNR3+). The CDR3 here is CSARKGLAGPYNEQFF.